The present T cell receptor beta chain was sequenced within a study of blood T cells in healthy people across ages. Overall study results and limits: There were more naive CD4+ cells and higher diversity in long-lived donors than in aged donors. Expanded clonotype changes were possibly confounded by unknown donor CMV status.

This CDR3 has 15 residues. Germline V gene lookup returns CDR1 SGHAT and CDR2 FQNNGV. Trimming removed 4 bases from V and 7 bases from J; junction bases left unmatched: 13. Through a sample-barcoded 5' primer and a J-beta primer mix, a second PCR was run for about 6 to 11 cycles. Each cDNA was tagged by a template-switch adaptor containing 12 random nucleotides. A single record per CDR3 protein comes from TCRdb applying MiXCR to the 5' RACE reads. The profile shows about 780,000 distinct CDR3 sequences, more than 35% of them singletons. A remark on this clonotype: Antigen specificity is unknown.

At least 7 million PBMCs were isolated per sample. This TCR was recovered from an elderly man in good health. The chain carries TRBV11-2 and TRBJ2-7; 7 nucleotides agree with TRBD1. What was sequenced was blood. CDR3 nucleotide sequence: TGTGCCAGCAGCTCCAACAGGGGCTCCTACAATGAGCAGTACTTC. Amino acids: CASSSNRGSYNEQYF.